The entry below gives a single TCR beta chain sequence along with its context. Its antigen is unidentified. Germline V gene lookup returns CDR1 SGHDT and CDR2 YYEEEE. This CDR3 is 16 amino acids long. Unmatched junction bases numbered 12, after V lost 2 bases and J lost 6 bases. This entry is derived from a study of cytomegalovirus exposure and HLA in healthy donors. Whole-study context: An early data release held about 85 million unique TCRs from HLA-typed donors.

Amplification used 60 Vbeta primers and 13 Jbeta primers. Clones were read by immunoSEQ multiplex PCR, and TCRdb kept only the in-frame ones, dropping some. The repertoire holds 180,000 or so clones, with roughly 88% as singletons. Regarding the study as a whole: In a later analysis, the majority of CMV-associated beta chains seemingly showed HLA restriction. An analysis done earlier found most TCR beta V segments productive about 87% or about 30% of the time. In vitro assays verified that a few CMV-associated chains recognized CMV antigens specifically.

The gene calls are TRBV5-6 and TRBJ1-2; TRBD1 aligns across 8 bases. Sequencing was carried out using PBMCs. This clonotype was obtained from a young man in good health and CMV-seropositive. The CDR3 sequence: CASSLIASQGVHGYTF. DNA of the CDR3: TGTGCCAGCAGCTTAATAGCGTCACAGGGGGTACATGGCTACACCTTC. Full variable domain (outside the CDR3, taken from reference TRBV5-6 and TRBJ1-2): DAGVTQSPTHLIKTRGQQVTLRCSPKSGHDTVSWYQQALGQGPQFIFQYYEEEERQRGNFPDRFSGHQFPNYSSELNVNALLLGDSALYLCASSLIASQGVHGYTFGSGTRLTVV.